This TCR beta chain was identified in a study of cytomegalovirus exposure and HLA in healthy donors. Study as a whole: Early on, a data release was issued that held 80 million or so unique TCRs from HLA-typed donors.

The CDR3 spans 13 residues. The germline V and J ends were trimmed by 6 bases and 7 bases, with 10 bases remaining between them. The germline V gene has CDR1 MDHEN and CDR2 SYDVKM. This clone appeared a few times. Antigen: not known. Findings and caveats of the study: Sequencing depth roughly uniform across donors was assumed in presence/absence analyses. Later analysis associated a missense DCLRE1C variant with TCR beta V- and J-gene trimming.

Primers included in the PCR were 60 Vbeta and 13 Jbeta primers. Produced via immunoSEQ multiplex PCR; TCRdb's table is partial and in-frame only. The sample records 100,000 or so clones, 65% to 85% being singletons. This chain links TRBV28 with TRBJ1-6, with D tentatively TRBD1 (6 bases). The sample taken for sequencing was PBMCs. The sequence derives from a man aged 50 to 60 in good health and CMV-seronegative. CDR3 loop: CASRQGGNSPLHF. CDR3 bases: TGTGCCAGCAGACAAGGGGGAAATTCACCCCTCCACTTT.